What follows is one TCR beta chain and its context. This sample is part of a study of blood T cell repertoires in COVID-19. Overall study: The study drew acute and convalescent COVID-19 samples from the United States, Italy and Spain. T cells, B-cell-depleted T cells, or PBMCs supplied cDNA or gDNA.

In the authors' workflow: Counts of nucleated cells, estimated from reference gene primer amplification, were obtained. TCRdb keeps only in-frame clones here, not all; method: immunoSEQ multiplex PCR. V and J calls and clone size are given by that table; D and trimming were obtained from the DNA. The sample carries about 72,000 clones, 86% recorded once. Looked up from germline, CDR1 is LGHDT and CDR2 is YNNKEL (reference sequence). CDR3 length equals 14 residues. Trimming took 1 base from V and 6 from J, leaving 9 bases between them. The V and J genes are TRBV3-1 (or the pseudogene TRBV3-2) and TRBJ2-2; D may be TRBD2 (6 bases). The sample consisted of peripheral blood. The TCR originated in a man in his 70s with active or convalescent COVID-19. The CDR3 sequence: CASSQVGGAGELFF. The CDR3, as DNA: TGTGCCAGCAGCCAAGTCGGAGGGGCCGGGGAGCTGTTTTTT.